In this sample, the clone carrying this T cell receptor beta chain turned up a few times. Its antigen remains unknown. Two oligonucleotides, mixed equimolar, formed the beta constant-region primer covering TRBC1 and TRBC2. The cDNA 3' end received a ligated single-stranded oligonucleotide carrying the SP2 primer and a 12-nucleotide UMI. Four rounds of PCR amplified the ligated cDNA using nested alpha and beta constant-region primers plus SP2. TCRdb independently ran MiXCR on the UMI-ligation and nested PCR reads; one entry per CDR3 protein. The table includes 140,000 to 150,000 distinct CDR3 sequences, 17% detected once. The germline V gene encodes CDR1 DFQATT and CDR2 SNEGSKA (reference sequence). This CDR3 comprises 14 residues. With 5 bases removed from V and 0 bases from J, the gap between germline ends came to 12 bases. The data belong to a study of naive and memory T cell subsets. Findings of the study overall: Possibly reflecting memory cells re-expressing CD45RA, a few larger clonotypes occurred in naive repertoires, especially CD8. From naive to CM, EM and EMRA, diversity decreased and Gini increased.

The origin of this receptor is a human donor in good health. The chain combines TRBV20-1 with TRBJ2-3; D perhaps matches TRBD1 (6 bases). Sequences were obtained from naive CD4+ T cells from blood. CDR3 nucleotide sequence: TGCAGTGCTGTCCGGGACACTAGCACAGATACGCAGTATTTT. It translates to CSAVRDTSTDTQYF.